Following are 14 T cell receptor beta chains from one sample sequenced in a study of blood T cell repertoires in COVID-19. Data came from immunoSEQ multiplex PCR; TCRdb stores just in-frame clones and leaves some out. The top ten clones hold 25% to 30% of a sample with over 30,000 clones, approximately 84% of them seen once. The specimen sequenced was peripheral blood. The receptors were gathered from a man older than 75 with active or convalescent COVID-19.

This chain links TRBV5-1 with TRBJ2-7, with 7 bases fitting TRBD1. The CDR3 covers 16 residues. J lost 7 bases, V lost 4 bases, and 17 bases had no gene match. Per the germline V gene, CDR1 is SGHRS and CDR2 is YFSETQ. The CDR3 DNA is TGCGCCAGCAGCCGGAAGACAGGGATCCTTTCGGTGGAGCAGTACTTC. Its protein is CASSRKTGILSVEQYF.

The chain combines TRBV6-2 or TRBV6-3 with TRBJ2-7; tentatively, D is TRBD2 (6 bases). This CDR3 spans 17 amino acids. V was cut by 0 bases and J by 0 bases, with 15 bases left in between. Germline V lookup: CDR1 MNHEY, CDR2 SVGEGT. In DNA, the CDR3 is TGTGCCAGCAGTTACTCGATTCTGCGGGGTAGCTCCTACGAGCAGTACTTC. It is translated as CASSYSILRGSSYEQYF.

The chain links TRBV19 to TRBJ2-7; TRBD1 agrees at 8 bases. The CDR3 is 14 amino acids. The J segment lost 5 bases and the V segment lost 6 bases, leaving 9 bases of the junction unmatched. Germline V CDR1 and CDR2: LNHDA, SQIVND (reference sequence). DNA for the CDR3: TGTGCCAGTAGGACCCGGCAGGGGGCCCACGAGCAGTACTTC. Protein: CASRTRQGAHEQYF.

The gene calls are TRBV18 and TRBJ2-7, with 7 bases lining up with TRBD1. This CDR3 contains 15 residues. Germline CDR1 KGHSH, CDR2 LQKENI. V lost 3 bases and J lost 2; bases outside the gene matches: 7. In nucleotides, the CDR3 is TGTGCCAGCTCACCCGGCAGGGGGAATACCTACGAGCAGTACTTC. This codes for CASSPGRGNTYEQYF.

The chain is built from TRBV24-1 and TRBJ2-2, with D uncertain. Germline CDR1 reads KGHDR; CDR2 reads SFDVKD. The length of the CDR3 is 14 residues. The V end lost 7 bases, the J end lost 3 bases, and 11 bases lay between the germline ends. The CDR3 loop reads CATSPSSDTGELFF. CDR3 coding DNA: TGTGCCACCAGCCCCTCGTCCGACACCGGGGAGCTGTTTTTT.

The CDR3 DNA reads as TGTGCCAGCTCCACCGGGACAGGGAATGAAAAACTGTTTTTT. Its protein product is CASSTGTGNEKLFF. The V gene is TRBV18, the J gene TRBJ1-4; 9 bases agree with TRBD1. The germline CDR1 and CDR2 sequences are KGHSH and LQKENI. V lost 6 bases and J lost 5; bases outside the gene matches: 4. The CDR3 loop spans 14 amino acids.

The chain is built from TRBV6-5 and TRBJ2-3, with 8 positions matching TRBD1. The trim removed 8 bases at V and 5 bases at J, leaving 12 bases unmatched. Germline V gene data show CDR1 as MNHEY and CDR2 as SVGAGI. The CDR3 extends over 15 amino acids. The CDR3 reads CASGGSTGVEDTQYF. CDR3 DNA: TGTGCCAGCGGGGGGTCGACAGGGGTGGAAGATACGCAGTATTTT.

This clone was picked up a small number of times. V gene TRBV25-1 combines with J gene TRBJ1-1; D is possibly TRBD1 (6 bases). The CDR3 is 16 residues long. V lost 5 bases and J 0 bases, leaving 16 bases between the germline ends. Germline V CDR1 and CDR2: MGHDK, SYGVNS. CDR3 coding DNA: TGTGCCAGCAGTAATCGACAGGCCTCAATGAACACTGAAGCTTTCTTT. Amino acid sequence: CASSNRQASMNTEAFF.

This chain connects TRBV7-2 to TRBJ2-3, with 11 nucleotides matching TRBD2. The CDR3 has 17 amino acids. Germline V gene lookup returns CDR1 SGHTA and CDR2 FQGNSA. V shed 1 base, J shed 4 bases, and the junction held 7 bases outside the gene matches. Here the CDR3 reads CASSLVVAGGPPDTQYF. The CDR3 DNA reads TGTGCCAGCAGCTTAGTAGTAGCGGGGGGGCCTCCAGATACGCAGTATTTT.

The chain recombines TRBV5-1 with TRBJ2-5; TRBD1 agrees at 9 bases. Looked up from germline, CDR1 is SGHRS and CDR2 is YFSETQ. V shed 1 base and J 1 base; nucleotides not matched to a gene: 5. This CDR3 spans 16 amino acids. The CDR3 spells CASSLSDRGSQETQYF. The CDR3 nucleotides are TGCGCCAGCAGCTTGAGCGACAGGGGGTCCCAAGAGACCCAGTACTTC. Based on the CDR3 plus reference TRBV5-1 and TRBJ2-5, the full variable domain is KAGVTQTPRYLIKTRGQQVTLSCSPISGHRSVSWYQQTPGQGLQFLFEYFSETQRNKGNFPGRFSGRQFSNSRSEMNVSTLELGDSALYLCASSLSDRGSQETQYFGPGTRLLVL.

V gene TRBV11-3 combines with J gene TRBJ1-1; TRBD1 matches 7 bases. The CDR3 is made up of 15 amino acids. Unmatched junction bases numbered 3, after V lost 1 base and J lost 1 base. The germline V gene encodes CDR1 SGHNT and CDR2 YENEEA. The CDR3 DNA reads TGTGCCAGCAGCTTAGGAGGGACAGAGAACACTGAAGCTTTCTTT. Encoded protein: CASSLGGTENTEAFF.

This clone was observed a handful of times. J is TRBJ2-7 and V is TRBV7-2; no clear D gene. Germline V lookup: CDR1 SGHTA, CDR2 FQGNSA. The germline V and J ends were trimmed by 2 bases and 1 base, with 15 bases remaining between them. The CDR3 spans 16 residues. The CDR3, as DNA: TGTGCCAGCAGCTTATTTTCCTCCTCCTTTTCCTACGAGCAGTACTTC. This encodes CASSLFSSSFSYEQYF.

This chain connects TRBV30 to TRBJ2-7; D perhaps matches TRBD2 (6 bases). Germline V gene lookup returns CDR1 GTSNPN and CDR2 SVGIG (reference sequence). The CDR3 consists of 14 residues. The V end was cut by 1 base, the J end by 3 bases, with 13 bases between. This chain's CDR3 is CAWSGGGAGYEQYF. The CDR3 nucleotides are TGTGCCTGGAGTGGGGGCGGGGCGGGCTACGAGCAGTACTTC.

The J gene is TRBJ1-1, the V gene TRBV5-1; 9 bases are a match to TRBD1. This CDR3 has 16 amino acids. V was clipped by 1 base and J by 3 bases; unmatched bases: 7. Germline V CDR1 and CDR2: SGHRS, YFSETQ. For the CDR3, the DNA is TGCGCCAGCAGCTTGAGGACAGGGGCGGGGGACACTGAAGCTTTCTTT. Translation gives CASSLRTGAGDTEAFF.